The present TCR beta chain was sequenced within a study of T-cell memory formation after mild COVID-19. Study summary: Most TCR clusters belonged to a single donor.

This clonotype was counted ten times or more. What it binds is not known. Overall study findings and caveats: Clones shrinking from day 15 to 85 showed even CD4/CD8 mixes; later expanders tilted CD4+. What remained unconfirmed was the SARS-CoV-2 specificity of second-wave clones peaking on day 37.

CDR1 and CDR2 from the germline V gene are DFQATT and SNEGSKA (reference sequence). The V and J ends lost 6 bases and 9 bases, in that order; junction bases with no gene match: 11. The CDR3 runs to 13 residues. Constant-segment primers and 5'RACE yielded cDNA libraries for TCR alpha and TCR beta, each carrying sample barcodes and UMIs. TCRdb passed the 5' RACE reads through MiXCR, listing each CDR3 protein once. The sample includes about 310,000 distinct CDR3 sequences, about a sixth of them seen just once. The receptor was isolated from a man younger than 35 who had mild COVID-19 (a few samples of this study predate the infection). Cell type and time point are not known. The chain recombines TRBV20-1 with TRBJ2-4; 7 nucleotides agree with TRBD1. The sample was PBMCs or a T cell subset sorted from them (not recorded which). The CDR3 DNA is TGCAGTGCGTCTCCCGGGACAGAATTCATTCAGTACTTC. Translated, it gives CSASPGTEFIQYF.